This T cell receptor (beta chain) was retrieved from a study of T cells in Graves' hyperthyroidism and ophthalmopathy. Findings and limits, study-wide: Blood shared most expanded thyroid clonotypes above 0.001.

There were TCR beta CDR3 regions amplified from RNA transcripts. HTBI primers were the set used in a first-round RT-PCR of the TCR CDR3. One entry per CDR3 protein results from TCRdb running MiXCR on the multiplex PCR reads. The sample includes some 550,000 distinct CDR3 sequences, about 16% of them seen just once. Looked up from germline, CDR1 is SGDLS and CDR2 is YYNGEE. Between the trimmed V and J ends, which lost 4 bases and 3 bases, there was a span of 13 bases. This CDR3 is built from 14 residues. Notes on this clonotype: As yet, its antigen is unknown.

The source of this sequence is a woman aged 40 to 50 with Graves' ophthalmopathy. The material sequenced was blood. This chain links TRBV9 with TRBJ1-1; no definite D call. CDR3 nucleotides: TGTGCCAGCAGCCCTGGACCTAGCGACACTGAAGCTTTCTTT. Translation: CASSPGPSDTEAFF.